The 22 T cell receptor beta chains below come from one sample, sequenced in a study of cytomegalovirus exposure and HLA in healthy donors. The PCR ran on 60 Vbeta and 13 Jbeta primers. The table came from immunoSEQ multiplex PCR; TCRdb's copy has only in-frame clones and leaves some out. The table includes some 120,000 clones, about 80% detected once. Sequences were obtained from PBMCs. These receptors originate from a male donor in good health and CMV-seronegative.

The chain recombines TRBV27 with TRBJ2-7; 11 bases align to TRBD2. CDR1 and CDR2 (germline): MNHEY, SMNVEV (reference sequence). This CDR3 contains 15 residues. J was trimmed by 1 base and V by 3 bases; bases with no gene match: 2. CDR3 nucleotides: TGTGCCAGCAGTTTCAGGACTAGCGGGTCCTACGAGCAGTACTTC. It encodes CASSFRTSGSYEQYF.

CDR3 sequence (DNA): TGTGCCAGCAGCTACCACTCGGGGGGAGGGGGCTACACCTTC. Protein: CASSYHSGGGGYTF. V and J are TRBV11-2 and TRBJ1-2; possibly TRBD1 for D (5 bases). V lost 4 bases, J lost 8 bases, and 17 bases lay in between. The CDR3 spans 14 residues. Germline values: CDR1 SGHAT, CDR2 FQNNGV.

The chain uses TRBV6-6 and TRBJ1-1, with TRBD1 identical over 11 bases. The CDR3 length is 15 residues. From germline, CDR1 is MNHNY and CDR2 SVGAGI (reference sequence). V dropped 6 bases and J dropped 1; count of bases not matched to a gene: 4. In nucleotides, the CDR3 is TGTGCCAGCAGGGAGGGGACAGGGGGGAACACTGAAGCTTTCTTT. It translates to CASREGTGGNTEAFF.

This rearrangement joins TRBV11-1 to TRBJ1-1; maybe TRBD1 (6 bases). Looked up from germline, CDR1 is SGHAT and CDR2 is FQDESV (reference sequence). V shed 5 bases and J shed 0 bases, with 13 bases lying between them. The CDR3 contains 15 residues. CDR3 amino acids: CASSRRQDMNTEAFF. The CDR3 DNA is TGTGCCAGCAGCCGTCGACAGGACATGAACACTGAAGCTTTCTTT.

This sequence joins TRBV19 and TRBJ2-3, with D perhaps TRBD2 (7 bases). The CDR3 spans 19 residues. Germline V gene lookup returns CDR1 LNHDA and CDR2 SQIVND (reference sequence). V was trimmed by 0 bases and J by 0 bases, leaving 19 bases between them. The CDR3 protein is CASSIDRGLADYSTDTQYF. The CDR3 DNA follows: TGTGCCAGTAGTATAGATCGGGGGCTAGCGGACTATAGCACAGATACGCAGTATTTT.

V is TRBV19 and J is TRBJ2-2, with 12 bases lining up with TRBD2. V gave up 4 bases and J gave up 2 bases; unmatched junction bases: 11. CDR3 length equals 19 residues. Germline lookup yields CDR1 LNHDA and CDR2 SQIVND (reference sequence). CDR3 loop: CASSTGLAGGEDNTGELFF. CDR3 DNA sequence: TGTGCCAGTAGTACGGGGCTAGCGGGGGGGGAAGACAACACCGGGGAGCTGTTTTTT.

This clone is a singleton in its sample. The V and J genes are TRBV6-1 and TRBJ1-3, with D possibly TRBD1 on 5 matching bases. CDR1 MNHNS and CDR2 SASEGT come from the germline V gene. Trimming stripped 3 bases from V and 7 bases from J, with 10 bases between. The length of the CDR3 is 13 residues. The CDR3 sequence is CASSEAGRNTIYF. The CDR3 nucleotides read TGTGCCAGCAGTGAGGCAGGGCGGAACACCATATATTTT.

This clone was counted only a few times. CDR3: CASSETGQASYEQYF. In nucleotides, the CDR3 is TGTGCCAGCAGTGAAACGGGACAAGCTTCCTACGAGCAGTACTTC. This chain links TRBV2 with TRBJ2-7, with TRBD1 as a possible D gene (6 bases). This CDR3 has 15 residues. V lost 2 bases, J lost 1 base, and 12 bases lay in between. Germline loops: CDR1 SNHLY, CDR2 FYNNEI.

The CDR3 coding sequence is TGTGCCAGCAGTTACTCTCAGGCCTACAATGAGCAGTTCTTC. It encodes CASSYSQAYNEQFF. The chain has TRBV6-5 and TRBJ2-1; D call uncertain. The CDR3 spans 14 residues. V gave up 0 bases and J gave up 2 bases, with 5 bases separating them. Germline lookup yields CDR1 MNHEY and CDR2 SVGAGI.

The chain has TRBV2 and TRBJ1-4; 8 bases are a match to TRBD1. V lost 6 bases, J lost 3 bases, and 9 bases stayed unmatched. The CDR3 runs 16 residues. Germline loops: CDR1 SNHLY, CDR2 FYNNEI. The CDR3, as DNA: TGTGCCAGCAGAGTCCCGGGACAGGAGCCTAATGAAAAACTGTTTTTT. This gives the protein CASRVPGQEPNEKLFF.

The V call is TRBV6-5, the J call TRBJ2-7; a possible D gene is TRBD1 (5 bases). The CDR3 is 13 residues long. Germline CDR1 MNHEY, CDR2 SVGAGI. Trimming removed 4 bases at V and 6 bases at J, with 13 bases between. CDR3 amino acids: CASSFGQGVEQYF. In DNA, the CDR3 is TGTGCCAGCAGTTTCGGGCAGGGTGTCGAGCAGTACTTC.

J is TRBJ1-3 and V is TRBV28; the D is unclear. Germline lookup yields CDR1 MDHEN and CDR2 SYDVKM. V shed 3 bases and J shed 4 bases, with 4 bases lying between them. The CDR3 has 12 amino acids. The CDR3 region is CASSFRGNTIYF. The CDR3 DNA sequence: TGTGCCAGCAGTTTTCGGGGAAACACCATATATTTT.

This sequence joins TRBV19 and TRBJ2-2; 12 bases map to TRBD2. Germline V gene sequence: CDR1 LNHDA, CDR2 SQIVND (reference sequence). J was trimmed by 6 bases and V by 6 bases; bases with no gene match: 5. This CDR3 region has 15 residues. The CDR3 protein is CASRLAGGLSGELFF. CDR3 DNA: TGTGCCAGTAGACTAGCGGGAGGTCTCTCCGGGGAGCTGTTTTTT.

The chain has TRBV5-5 and TRBJ2-7, with 9 bases matching TRBD1. Germline CDR1 SGHKS, CDR2 YYEKEE (reference sequence). The CDR3 is 15 residues long. J gave up 6 bases and V 2 bases, and 9 bases lay outside the gene matches. This CDR3 reads CASSLQGALSTEQYF. In DNA form, the CDR3 reads TGTGCCAGCAGCTTACAGGGGGCTCTATCGACCGAGCAGTACTTC.

This chain's CDR3 is CASSQARGTGGEKLFF. The CDR3, as DNA: TGCGCCAGCAGCCAGGCGCGAGGGACAGGGGGTGAAAAACTGTTTTTT. The V and J genes are TRBV4-1 and TRBJ1-4; 11 bases line up with TRBD1. The CDR3 contains 16 residues. Germline V gene lookup returns CDR1 MGHRA and CDR2 YSYEKL. The V gene end was trimmed by 3 bases and the J gene end by 7 bases; junction bases not matched to a gene: 7.

This chain joins TRBV10-3 and TRBJ1-2; D gene unclear. The germline CDR1 and CDR2 sequences are ENHRY and SYGVKD. Trimming stripped 6 bases from V and 7 bases from J, with 9 bases between. The CDR3 is made up of 11 amino acids. In DNA, the CDR3 is TGTGCCATCAGCGGAGGGTTTGGCTACACCTTC. Translation: CAISGGFGYTF.

CDR3: CASSPQPAGGIRGETQYF. Here the CDR3 DNA reads TGTGCCAGCAGCCCGCAGCCAGCGGGAGGAATCAGAGGAGAGACCCAGTACTTC. The rearrangement uses TRBV11-2 and TRBJ2-5; 9 bases fit TRBD2. Trimming took 5 bases from V and 4 from J; bases not matched to a gene: 17. Per germline, CDR1 SGHAT and CDR2 FQNNGV. There are 18 residues in the CDR3.

A word on this clone: One end of the junction is discordant with germline, which a read error may explain. V and J are TRBV7-9 and TRBJ2-6; tentatively, D is TRBD1 (5 bases). Per germline, CDR1 SEHNR and CDR2 FQNEAQ (reference sequence). This CDR3 spans 16 amino acids. The CDR3 here is CASSLAISSGANGLTF. The CDR3 DNA is TGTGCCAGCAGCTTAGCGATTTCATCTGGGGCCAACGGCCTGACTTTC.

The chain couples TRBV6-5 to TRBJ1-3; TRBD1 aligns across 7 bases. The V gene's germline CDR1 is MNHEY and CDR2 SVGAGI. This CDR3 region has 15 residues. Unmatched junction bases numbered 5, after V lost 6 bases and J lost 0 bases. CDR3 DNA: TGTGCCAGCAGATCGACAGGGAGCTCTGGAAACACCATATATTTT. Its translation: CASRSTGSSGNTIYF.

This chain uses TRBV18 with TRBJ1-4; 7 bases map to TRBD1. J lost 5 bases, V lost 4 bases, and 10 bases had no gene match. The CDR3 totals 16 residues. Per germline, CDR1 KGHSH and CDR2 LQKENI. The CDR3 DNA follows: TGTGCCAGCTCACGCGAACAGGGGACCTTCAATGAAAAACTGTTTTTT. Its protein product is CASSREQGTFNEKLFF.

V is TRBV2 and J is TRBJ2-7; no firm D call. The CDR3 is made up of 11 amino acids. The germline CDR1 and CDR2 sequences are SNHLY and FYNNEI. The ends were cut back, 6 bases at V and 5 bases at J, with 8 bases in the middle. In DNA, the CDR3 is TGTGCCAGCAGCTTTACAGACGAGCAGTACTTC. It yields the protein CASSFTDEQYF.

The gene calls are TRBV27 and TRBJ1-3; TRBD1 is a possible D gene (5 bases). V was clipped by 6 bases and J by 2 bases, with 8 bases between them. The CDR3 has 13 residues. The germline V gene encodes CDR1 MNHEY and CDR2 SMNVEV (reference sequence). The CDR3 reads CASRQGTGNTIYF. For the CDR3, the DNA is TGTGCCAGCAGGCAGGGTACTGGAAACACCATATATTTT.